Each of the 13 T cell receptor beta chains below was sequenced from the same sample in a study of metastatic and nonmetastatic thyroid tumors. Ahead of thyroid surgery, no patient had received treatment of any kind. MiXCR was used by TCRdb to re-call the PCR reads. The sample gives approximately 31,000 clones, more than 15% of which show up once; 8% to 11% is in the top ten. Source material: blood. The receptors originated from a female donor with papillary thyroid cancer or a benign thyroid nodule (not recorded which). Some clones in this sample may be carry-over from other donors' samples.

This clone was counted many times. The chain couples TRBV6-5 to TRBJ2-7; 7 bases map to TRBD2. The V gene's germline CDR1 is MNHEY and CDR2 SVGAGI. After removal of 3 bases from V and 4 bases from J, the junction contained 6 bases not matched to a gene. This CDR3 spans 14 amino acids. CDR3: CASSYGGSRYEQYF. The CDR3 DNA sequence: TGTGCCAGCAGTTATGGCGGGAGCAGGTACGAGCAGTACTTC.

Points on this clone: A clone one base away is much larger, so this may be a read error. J is TRBJ1-1 and V is TRBV20-1; D not resolved. Germline values: CDR1 DFQATT, CDR2 SNEGSKA (reference sequence). V was trimmed by 4 bases and J by 1 base, leaving 10 bases between them. This CDR3 has 13 residues. The CDR3 nucleotides read TGCAGTGCTATACCCGGGGAGAACACTGAAGCTTTCTTT. It encodes CSAIPGENTEAFF.

This clone came up many times. The chain recombines TRBV4-2 with TRBJ2-3, with TRBD1 matching 7 bases. Germline V gene sequence: CDR1 LGHNA, CDR2 YNFKEQ. Trimming removed 4 bases from V and 2 bases from J; junction bases left unmatched: 3. The CDR3 contains 14 residues. The CDR3 reads CASSPGTDTDTQYF. The CDR3 DNA reads TGTGCCAGCAGCCCTGGGACAGACACAGATACGCAGTATTTT.

This clone was counted many times. The J gene is TRBJ1-5, the V gene TRBV12-3 or TRBV12-4, with D tentatively TRBD1 (5 bases). V was shortened by 6 bases and J by 4 bases, with 13 bases between the two germline ends. CDR3 length: 14 amino acids. CDR3 sequence: CASSQGQGNQPQHF. CDR3 nucleotides: TGTGCCAGCAGCCAAGGGCAGGGAAATCAGCCCCAGCATTTT.

This clone was picked up many times. The chain employs TRBV20-1 and TRBJ2-7, with 11 bases that match TRBD1. The CDR3 runs to 15 residues. V shed 6 bases and J 3 bases; nucleotides not matched to a gene: 10. Germline values: CDR1 DFQATT, CDR2 SNEGSKA (reference sequence). The CDR3 DNA follows: TGCAGTGCGCCGGGGGGGACAGGGGGACTCTACGAGCAGTACTTC. This translates into CSAPGGTGGLYEQYF.

This clone was seen only a few times. This chain joins TRBV6-1 and TRBJ1-2; no clear D. With 5 bases removed from V and 4 bases from J, the gap between germline ends came to 5 bases. The length of the CDR3 is 11 residues. Germline V gene lookup returns CDR1 MNHNS and CDR2 SASEGT. The CDR3 nucleotides read TGTGCCAGCAGTAAGGTCTATGGCTACACCTTC. It codes for CASSKVYGYTF.

Of note for this clone: Because the CDR3 is missing its conserved closing phenylalanine or tryptophan, this is likely a read error. The J gene is TRBJ2-7, the V gene TRBV24-1; TRBD2 matches at 9 bases. The CDR3 has 14 residues. Germline V gene sequence: CDR1 KGHDR, CDR2 SFDVKD. Trimming cost V 6 bases and J 6 bases; bases outside gene matches: 8. CDR3 amino acids: CATSQSGRSGEQYS. The DNA of the CDR3 is TGTGCCACCAGTCAGAGCGGGAGGTCCGGCGAGCAGTACTCC.

There are many counts of this clone. CDR3: CASSVTSGGARTDTQYF. CDR3 bases: TGTGCCAGCAGCGTGACTAGCGGGGGGGCCAGGACAGATACGCAGTATTTT. The chain uses TRBV9 and TRBJ2-3; 14 bases agree with TRBD2. The V gene end was trimmed by 2 bases and the J gene end by 3 bases; junction bases not matched to a gene: 5. Per the germline V gene, CDR1 is SGDLS and CDR2 is YYNGEE. This CDR3 region has 17 residues. The full variable domain, completed using reference TRBV9 and TRBJ2-3, is DSGVTQTPKHLITATGQRVTLRCSPRSGDLSVYWYQQSLDQGLQFLIQYYNGEERAKGNILERFSAQQFPDLHSELNLSSLELGDSALYFCASSVTSGGARTDTQYFGPGTRLTVL.

This clone showed up many times. The rearrangement links TRBV7-3 to TRBJ2-3; D possibly matches TRBD1 or TRBD2 (6 bases each). CDR1 is SGHTA, CDR2 FQGTGA, per germline. V was cut by 3 bases and J by 11 bases, with 12 bases left in between. This CDR3 spans 12 amino acids. CDR3 in DNA: TGTGCCAGCAGCTTCTCCGGGGGCGAGCAGTATTTT. Amino acid sequence: CASSFSGGEQYF.

This clone appeared a few times. This may arise from a read error, as a much more abundant clone is one base away. The V gene is TRBV4-1, the J gene TRBJ1-4; D may be TRBD1 (5 bases). V was shortened by 8 bases and J by 6 bases, with 22 bases between the two germline ends. In germline, CDR1 is MGHRA, CDR2 YSYEKL. The CDR3 extends over 16 amino acids. The CDR3 loop reads CASRRVTGTVDEKLFF. CDR3 coding DNA: TGCGCCAGCCGCCGCGTGACGGGGACGGTGGATGAAAAACTGTTTTTT.

This clone appeared many times. An end of the junction does not agree with germline; a read error may underlie this. The sample holds other DNA sequences that translate to the same CDR3. The CDR3 DNA reads as TGCGCCAGCAGGAATAGGGTTCTTAATGAAAAACTGTTTTTT. Its translation: CASRNRVLNEKLFF. The chain links TRBV12-3 or TRBV12-4 to TRBJ1-4; D gene ambiguous. The CDR3 is made up of 14 amino acids.

This clone was counted many times. The chain uses TRBV6-1 and TRBJ2-3; the match to TRBD2 covers 13 bases. The CDR3 spans 16 residues. V lost 3 bases and J lost 5; bases outside the gene matches: 5. CDR1 and CDR2 (germline): MNHNS, SASEGT. The DNA for the CDR3 is TGTGCCAGCAGTGATAAGGGACTAGCGGGGATAGATACGCAGTATTTT. Its translation is CASSDKGLAGIDTQYF.

This clone was counted ten times or more. V is TRBV11-3 and J is TRBJ2-7; 8 bases match TRBD2. Germline trimming cut 0 bases from V and 0 bases from J; bases unmatched to any gene: 4. The germline V gene has CDR1 SGHNT and CDR2 YENEEA. This CDR3 spans 16 amino acids. The CDR3 sequence: CASSLDPGTSSYEQYF. In DNA form, the CDR3 reads TGTGCCAGCAGCTTAGATCCCGGGACTAGCTCCTACGAGCAGTACTTC. Full variable domain (outside the CDR3, taken from reference TRBV11-3 and TRBJ2-7): EAGVVQSPRYKIIEKKQPVAFWCNPISGHNTLYWYLQNLGQGPELLIRYENEEAVDDSQLPKDRFSAERLKGVDSTLKIQPAELGDSAVYLCASSLDPGTSSYEQYFGPGTRLTVT.